This T cell receptor (beta chain) emerged from a study of blood T cell repertoires in COVID-19. This clone was recorded once. Per the authors' pipeline: Researchers report that nucleated cell counts were estimated from reference gene primer amplification. Profiling relied on immunoSEQ multiplex PCR, and the TCRdb table lists in-frame clones only, not all of them. That table gives V, J and clone size, and the DNA gave D and trimming. The repertoire holds tens of thousands of clones, with approximately 93% as singletons. Trimming removed 3 bases from V and 11 bases from J; junction bases left unmatched: 2. Germline V gene data show CDR1 as LGHDT and CDR2 as YNNKEL (reference sequence). This CDR3 spans 11 amino acids.

This receptor was identified in a man aged 65 to 79 with active COVID-19. Material: peripheral blood. V and J are TRBV3-1 (or the pseudogene TRBV3-2) and TRBJ2-3; the match to TRBD1 covers 7 bases. CDR3 sequence reads: CASSQDRLQYF. CDR3 nucleotide sequence: TGTGCCAGCAGCCAGGACAGGCTGCAGTATTTT.